This TCR beta chain was sequenced in a study of radiotherapy plus CTLA-4 blockade in lung cancer. Study-wide results and limits: Once radiotherapy plus ipilimumab had been given, TCR clones derived from tumor expanded in blood.

Only a few counts were recorded for this clone. Its target is unknown. J lost 11 bases, V lost 3 bases, and 3 bases had no gene match. This CDR3 comprises 13 residues. Germline CDR1 SGHDT, CDR2 YYEEEE. Method: immunoSEQ multiplex PCR; TCRdb's copy keeps in-frame clones and lacks some. The data show approximately 25,000 clones, roughly three quarters seen once. The TCR sequence derives from a human donor with non-small cell lung cancer that progressed on radiotherapy plus ipilimumab. The rearrangement uses TRBV5-6 and TRBJ1-6, with 9 bases aligning to TRBD1. This specimen consisted of peripheral blood, obtained from a patient treated with radiotherapy plus ipilimumab. CDR3 loop: CASSWGQGPPLHF. The CDR3 DNA reads TGTGCCAGCAGCTGGGGACAGGGCCCACCCCTCCACTTT.